This TCR beta chain is drawn from a study of blood T cell repertoires in COVID-19. CDR3 length: 15 residues. Germline CDR1 is SGDLS and CDR2 is YYNGEE. V shed 4 bases and J shed 2 bases, with 16 bases lying between them. Participants were aged roughly 18 to 90 years, lived in 24 US areas, and enrolled virtually. Per the original data handling: Counts of nucleated cells, estimated from reference gene primer amplification, were obtained. Only in-frame clones appear in the TCRdb table, and some are missing; sequencing was by immunoSEQ multiplex PCR. V, J and clone size are those of that table, while D and trimming were read from the DNA. The table includes about 400,000 clones, around 90% detected once.

V is TRBV9 and J is TRBJ2-7, with TRBD2 as a possible D gene (6 bases). The TCR comes from a woman younger than 35 with acute COVID-19. Sample: PBMCs or T cells enriched from blood (not recorded which). CDR3 amino acids: CASSRTWEAPYEQYF. DNA for the CDR3: TGTGCCAGCAGCCGTACGTGGGAGGCCCCCTACGAGCAGTACTTC.